The 20 T cell receptor beta chains reported below all come from one sample, sequenced in a study of blood T cell repertoires in COVID-19. Profiled with immunoSEQ multiplex PCR; TCRdb holds only in-frame clones, not every one. The sample comprises 350,000 to 400,000 clones, around nine tenths of which are singletons, and about 1.8% rests with the top ten. The sequenced material came from PBMCs or T cells enriched from blood (not recorded which). Receptor source: a woman in her 30s who had recovered from COVID-19.

The chain couples TRBV11-2 to TRBJ1-2; D is possibly TRBD1 (6 bases). This CDR3 is 17 amino acids long. Trimming removed 5 bases at V and 4 bases at J, with 23 bases between. CDR1 is SGHAT, CDR2 FQNNGV, per germline. CDR3 region: CASSPAAPQGFGYGYTF. The DNA for the CDR3 is TGTGCCAGCAGCCCAGCGGCCCCACAGGGATTTGGCTATGGCTACACCTTC.

V gene TRBV28 combines with J gene TRBJ2-3; possible D gene TRBD2, 6 bases. The germline V gene has CDR1 MDHEN and CDR2 SYDVKM. The length of the CDR3 is 12 residues. The V gene lost 3 bases and the J gene lost 14 bases, with 15 bases spanning the gap. CDR3 residues: CASSLGDSERYF. For the CDR3, the DNA is TGTGCCAGCAGTTTGGGGGACTCGGAGAGGTATTTT. The variable domain in full, with the rest retrieved from reference TRBV28 and TRBJ2-3, is DVKVTQSSRYLVKRTGEKVFLECVQDMDHENMFWYRQDPGLGLRLIYFSYDVKMKEKGDIPEGYSVSREKKERFSLILESASTNQTSMYLCASSLGDSERYFGPGTRLTVL.

The gene calls are TRBV27 and TRBJ1-2; 11 bases match TRBD1. There are 16 residues in the CDR3. With 5 bases clipped from V and 8 bases from J, the junction kept 13 bases outside the gene matches. Germline CDR1 is MNHEY and CDR2 is SMNVEV (reference sequence). The CDR3 is CASSPTDRGPTIGYTF. The CDR3 DNA sequence: TGTGCCAGCAGTCCAACGGACAGGGGGCCTACTATCGGCTACACCTTC.

The gene calls are TRBV15 and TRBJ2-3; D is perhaps TRBD2 (6 bases). The ends were cut back, 0 bases at V and 4 bases at J, with 20 bases in the middle. The CDR3 is 18 residues long. Germline lookup yields CDR1 LNHNV and CDR2 YYDKDF (reference sequence). The CDR3 DNA follows: TGTGCCACCAGCAGAGATCTTTGGAGTGGGAGGAACCCAGATACGCAGTATTTT. The encoded protein is CATSRDLWSGRNPDTQYF.

V is TRBV4-2 and J is TRBJ1-2, with D tentatively TRBD1 (5 bases). Trimming took off 0 bases at V and 4 bases at J, with 12 bases between the two ends. CDR3 size: 15 residues. CDR1 and CDR2 (germline): LGHNA, YNFKEQ. CDR3 residues: CASSQEETALYGYTF. CDR3 DNA: TGTGCCAGCAGCCAAGAAGAGACAGCTCTCTATGGCTACACCTTC.

This chain connects TRBV19 to TRBJ2-7; 7 bases line up with TRBD2. The CDR3 runs 14 residues. V dropped 2 bases and J dropped 3; count of bases not matched to a gene: 4. Per germline, CDR1 LNHDA and CDR2 SQIVND (reference sequence). The CDR3 protein is CASSIRREYYEQYF. CDR3 coding DNA: TGTGCCAGTAGTATAAGGCGGGAGTACTACGAGCAGTACTTC.

The genes are TRBV5-6 and TRBJ1-1; D is undetermined. The CDR3 is 15 amino acids. CDR1 is SGHDT and CDR2 is YYEEEE in the germline V gene. V was pared by 0 bases and J by 1 base, with 10 bases between. Here the CDR3 DNA reads TGTGCCAGCAGCTTGGGTGCCACTCCGAACACTGAAGCTTTCTTT. Translating gives CASSLGATPNTEAFF.

The V gene is TRBV11-3, the J gene TRBJ1-2, with 7 bases matching TRBD1. The length of the CDR3 is 15 residues. Unmatched junction bases numbered 7, after V lost 5 bases and J lost 1 base. CDR1 and CDR2 (germline): SGHNT, YENEEA. CDR3 protein: CASSQNGTDNYGYTF. CDR3 sequence (DNA): TGTGCCAGCAGCCAAAACGGGACAGATAACTATGGCTACACCTTC.

The rearrangement joins TRBV2 to TRBJ1-5; perhaps TRBD1 as D (5 bases). This CDR3 contains 11 residues. Trimming shortened V by 6 bases and J by 11 bases, and 11 bases separated the two germline ends. Germline V gene sequence: CDR1 SNHLY, CDR2 FYNNEI. DNA of the CDR3: TGTGCCAGCAGGGGGGGACGGACCCAGCATTTT. This sequence encodes CASRGGRTQHF.

Points on this clone: The same CDR3 also results from other DNA sequences found in this sample. V gene TRBV5-1 combines with J gene TRBJ1-3; D is undetermined. In germline, CDR1 is SGHRS, CDR2 YFSETQ. The CDR3 loop spans 16 amino acids. The ends were cut back, 0 bases at V and 1 base at J, with 11 bases in the middle. CDR3 bases: TGCGCCAGCAGCTTGGCAGGTGGTGTATCTGGAAACACCATATATTTT. The encoded protein is CASSLAGGVSGNTIYF.

This clone was picked up a small number of times. The chain is built from TRBV11-2 and TRBJ1-6, with D unresolved. Trimming pared 5 bases from V and 7 bases from J, leaving 3 bases between. Germline V gene sequence: CDR1 SGHAT, CDR2 FQNNGV. CDR3 length: 11 amino acids. The CDR3 sequence is CASSRNSPLHF. As DNA, the CDR3 is TGTGCCAGCAGCCGGAATTCACCCCTCCACTTT.

The chain couples TRBV2 to TRBJ1-5; TRBD1 is a possible D gene (6 bases). This CDR3 spans 13 amino acids. CDR1 and CDR2 from the germline V gene are SNHLY and FYNNEI. V lost 7 bases, J lost 5 bases, and 12 bases lay in between. CDR3 sequence reads: CASTSTGYQPQHF. For the CDR3, the DNA is TGTGCCAGCACCTCGACAGGATATCAGCCCCAGCATTTT.

The chain combines TRBV30 with TRBJ1-6; unclear D gene. V was pared by 2 bases and J by 7 bases, with 9 bases between. CDR3 size: 13 residues. Germline CDR1 GTSNPN, CDR2 SVGIG (reference sequence). CDR3 bases: TGTGCCTGGAGTCGAACGGTAAATTCACCCCTCCACTTT. Protein: CAWSRTVNSPLHF. The full variable domain, its missing parts supplied by reference TRBV30 and TRBJ1-6, is SQTIHQWPATLVQPVGSPLSLECTVEGTSNPNLYWYRQAAGRGLQLLFYSVGIGQISSEVPQNLSASRPQDRQFILSSKKLLLSDSGFYLCAWSRTVNSPLHFGNGTRLTVT.

In this sample, this clone turned up once. J is TRBJ2-2 and V is TRBV7-2; D might be TRBD1 (5 bases). CDR3 length: 15 amino acids. CDR1 is SGHTA and CDR2 is FQGNSA in the germline V gene. V lost 1 base, J lost 6 bases, and 12 bases lay in between. DNA for the CDR3: TGTGCCAGCAGCTTAGAAGGGGTCGGCGCCGGGGAGCTGTTTTTT. This translates into CASSLEGVGAGELFF.

The gene calls are TRBV7-2 and TRBJ1-3, with a weak D call TRBD1 (5 bases). This CDR3 region has 16 residues. The V end was cut by 3 bases, the J end by 2 bases, with 14 bases between. In germline, CDR1 is SGHTA, CDR2 FQGNSA. The CDR3 nucleotides read TGTGCCAGCAGCTTTCATCGGGCGGGGGCTGGAAACACCATATATTTT. This gives the protein CASSFHRAGAGNTIYF.

CDR3 sequence (DNA): TGTGCCAGCTCACCTCCGGGGACAGGGAGGCGATCACCCCTCCACTTT. Residues: CASSPPGTGRRSPLHF. The gene calls are TRBV18 and TRBJ1-6; 9 bases line up with TRBD1. Germline assignment: CDR1 KGHSH and CDR2 LQKENI. The CDR3 is 16 residues long. V shed 3 bases and J 10 bases; nucleotides not matched to a gene: 10.

This chain links TRBV27 with TRBJ2-3; 12 bases map to TRBD2. The germline CDR1 and CDR2 sequences are MNHEY and SMNVEV (reference sequence). Germline trimming cut 2 bases from V and 6 bases from J; bases unmatched to any gene: 6. The CDR3 totals 16 residues. CDR3 residues: CASSLRLAGVGDTQYF. CDR3 nucleotide sequence: TGTGCCAGCAGTTTAAGACTAGCGGGAGTTGGGGATACGCAGTATTTT.

In DNA form, the CDR3 reads TGTGCCAGCTCACCACCTTACGGCCAGGATTCACCCCTCCACTTT. Translating gives CASSPPYGQDSPLHF. This chain links TRBV18 with TRBJ1-6, with unresolved D. V lost 0 bases and J lost 8, with 11 bases in between. This CDR3 region has 15 residues. Germline V gene sequence: CDR1 KGHSH, CDR2 LQKENI.

The rearrangement uses TRBV20-1 and TRBJ1-3; a possible D gene is TRBD1 (5 bases). CDR1 is DFQATT, CDR2 SNEGSKA, per germline (reference sequence). This CDR3 region has 14 residues. The V end lost 3 bases, the J end lost 4 bases, and 13 bases lay between the germline ends. The CDR3 bases are TGCAGTGCTAGTTTCGGGGGATCCGGAAACACCATATATTTT. This translates into CSASFGGSGNTIYF.

The gene calls are TRBV7-7 and TRBJ2-2, with a possible D match to TRBD1 (7 bases). The V and J ends lost 1 base and 4 bases respectively, with 13 bases between them. There are 16 residues in the CDR3. Germline CDR1 and CDR2: SSHAT and FNYEAQ (reference sequence). The CDR3, as DNA: TGTGCCAGCAGCTTAGAGGGGGCGCGGGGCACCGGGGAGCTGTTTTTT. Amino acids: CASSLEGARGTGELFF.